This T cell receptor (beta chain) was sequenced in a study of a mutant IDH1 vaccine in newly diagnosed glioma. CDR3 size: 13 residues. V lost 9 bases, J lost 6 bases, and 10 bases stayed unmatched. Germline loops: CDR1 MGHRA, CDR2 YSYEKL. A few counts support this clone. Its matching antigen is unknown. Time point specified: week 5, during vaccination. What each vaccine dose contained was 300 ug of mutant IDH1 20-mer peptide, accompanied by topical imiquimod. Profiling relied on immunoSEQ multiplex PCR, and the TCRdb table lists in-frame clones only, not all of them. The sample includes approximately 51,000 clones, about 77% of them seen just once.

The sequence was collected from a woman between 35 and 50 years old with glioma. The sample consisted of PBMCs, taken from a glioma patient whose treatment included an IDH1 peptide vaccine. The rearrangement uses TRBV4-1 and TRBJ1-1; 7 nucleotides match TRBD1. CDR3 sequence reads: CASRQGWGPEAFF. The CDR3 bases are TGCGCCAGTCGACAGGGTTGGGGGCCTGAAGCTTTCTTT.